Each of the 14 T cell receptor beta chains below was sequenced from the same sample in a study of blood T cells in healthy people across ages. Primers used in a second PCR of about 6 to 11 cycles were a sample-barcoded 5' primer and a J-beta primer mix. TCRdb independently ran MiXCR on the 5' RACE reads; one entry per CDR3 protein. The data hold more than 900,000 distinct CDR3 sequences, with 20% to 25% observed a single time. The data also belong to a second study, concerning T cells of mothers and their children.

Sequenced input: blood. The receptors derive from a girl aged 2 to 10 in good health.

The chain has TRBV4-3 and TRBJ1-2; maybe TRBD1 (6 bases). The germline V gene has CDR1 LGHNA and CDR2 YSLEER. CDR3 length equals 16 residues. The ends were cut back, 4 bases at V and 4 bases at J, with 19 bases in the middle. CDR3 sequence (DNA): TGCGCCAGCAGCCCCAACTACAGGTGGGGGGCCTATGGCTACACCTTC. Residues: CASSPNYRWGAYGYTF.

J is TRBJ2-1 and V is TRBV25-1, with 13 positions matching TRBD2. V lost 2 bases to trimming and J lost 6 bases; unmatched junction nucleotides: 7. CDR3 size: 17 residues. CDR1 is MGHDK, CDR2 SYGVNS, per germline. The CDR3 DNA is TGTGCCAGCAGTGAAATCGCAACTAGCGGGGGGGCCAATGAGCAGTTCTTC. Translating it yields CASSEIATSGGANEQFF.

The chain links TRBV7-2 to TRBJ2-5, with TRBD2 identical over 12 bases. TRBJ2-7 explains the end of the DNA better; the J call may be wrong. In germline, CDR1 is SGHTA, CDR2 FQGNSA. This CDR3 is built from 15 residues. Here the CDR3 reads CASSSTSGGYYEQYF. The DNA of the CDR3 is TGTGCCAGCAGCTCTACTAGCGGGGGGTACTACGAGCAGTACTTC.

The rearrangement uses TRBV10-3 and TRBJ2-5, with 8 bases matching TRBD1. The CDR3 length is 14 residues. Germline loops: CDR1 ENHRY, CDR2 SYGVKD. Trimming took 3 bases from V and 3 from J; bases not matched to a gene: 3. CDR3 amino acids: CAISDPTGEETQYF. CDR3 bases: TGTGCCATCAGTGACCCGACAGGGGAAGAGACCCAGTACTTC.

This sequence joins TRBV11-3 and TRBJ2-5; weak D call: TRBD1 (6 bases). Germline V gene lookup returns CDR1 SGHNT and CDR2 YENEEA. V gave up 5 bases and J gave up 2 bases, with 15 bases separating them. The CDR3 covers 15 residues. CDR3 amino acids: CASSQWTAEQETQYF. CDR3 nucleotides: TGTGCCAGCAGCCAATGGACAGCGGAGCAAGAGACCCAGTACTTC.

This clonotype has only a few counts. DNA of the CDR3: TGTGCCAGCAGCGGCGGACAGGGGGCAACCGGGGAGCTGTTTTTT. It is translated as CASSGGQGATGELFF. The chain carries TRBV9 and TRBJ2-2; 11 nucleotides match TRBD1. The CDR3 has 15 residues. The V gene end was trimmed by 3 bases and the J gene end by 5 bases; junction bases not matched to a gene: 3. Germline V gene data show CDR1 as SGDLS and CDR2 as YYNGEE.

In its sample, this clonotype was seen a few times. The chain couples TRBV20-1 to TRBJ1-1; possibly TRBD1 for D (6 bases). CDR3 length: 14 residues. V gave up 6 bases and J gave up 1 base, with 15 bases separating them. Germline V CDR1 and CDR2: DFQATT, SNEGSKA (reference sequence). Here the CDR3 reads CSAEGDGTNTEAFF. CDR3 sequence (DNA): TGCAGTGCCGAGGGGGATGGCACGAACACTGAAGCTTTCTTT.

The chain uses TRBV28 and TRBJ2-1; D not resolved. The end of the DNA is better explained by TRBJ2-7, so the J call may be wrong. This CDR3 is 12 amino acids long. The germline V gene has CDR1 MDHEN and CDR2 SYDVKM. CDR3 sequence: CASSLRQTEQYF. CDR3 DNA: TGTGCCAGCAGTTTGCGCCAGACCGAGCAGTACTTC.

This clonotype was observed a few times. CDR3 amino acids: CASWGQGGEKLFF. The CDR3 bases are TGTGCCAGCTGGGGACAGGGTGGAGAAAAACTGTTTTTT. The rearrangement links TRBV2 to TRBJ1-4; 9 nucleotides align to TRBD1. The CDR3 length is 13 residues. In germline, CDR1 is SNHLY, CDR2 FYNNEI. V gave up 8 bases and J gave up 8 bases; unmatched junction bases: 6.

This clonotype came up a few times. The CDR3 here is CASSLAPISYEQYF. The CDR3 DNA reads TGTGCCAGCAGCTTAGCGCCTATCTCCTACGAGCAGTACTTC. The chain employs TRBV7-2 and TRBJ2-7; D uncertain. Germline V gives CDR1 SGHTA, CDR2 FQGNSA. The CDR3 loop spans 14 amino acids. V was trimmed by 0 bases and J by 0 bases, leaving 6 bases between them.

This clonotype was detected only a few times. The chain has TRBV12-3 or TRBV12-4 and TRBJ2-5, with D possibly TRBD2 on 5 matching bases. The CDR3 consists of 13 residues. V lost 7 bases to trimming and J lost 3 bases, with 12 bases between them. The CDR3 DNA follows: TGTGCCAGCATCCAGAGGGCCGAAGAGACCCAGTACTTC. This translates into CASIQRAEETQYF.

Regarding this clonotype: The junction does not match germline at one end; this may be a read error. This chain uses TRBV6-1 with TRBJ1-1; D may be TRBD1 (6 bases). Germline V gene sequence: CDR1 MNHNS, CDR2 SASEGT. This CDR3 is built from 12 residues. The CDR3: CARRAGDSEAFF. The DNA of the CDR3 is TGTGCCCGCAGAGCAGGGGATTCGGAAGCTTTCTTT.

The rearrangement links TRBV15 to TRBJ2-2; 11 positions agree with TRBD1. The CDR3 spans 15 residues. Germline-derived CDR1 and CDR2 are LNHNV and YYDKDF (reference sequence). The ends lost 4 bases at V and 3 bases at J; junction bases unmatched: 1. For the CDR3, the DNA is TGTGCCACCAGCACGGGACAGGGGGACACCGGGGAGCTGTTTTTT. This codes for CATSTGQGDTGELFF.

CDR3 protein: CASSVERDSTYEQYF. The CDR3 nucleotides read TGTGCCAGCAGCGTAGAGAGGGACAGTACCTACGAGCAGTACTTC. The chain is built from TRBV9 and TRBJ2-5, with 7 bases lining up with TRBD1. The J call may be wrong; the DNA end is better matched by TRBJ2-7. The CDR3 sequence is 15 residues long. The germline gives CDR1 SGDLS, CDR2 YYNGEE.